These 25 T cell receptor beta chains were all obtained from the same sample, sequenced in a study of blood T cell repertoires in COVID-19 (dated by TCRdb to the early 2020s). The protocol used for the library was the immunoSEQ multiplex PCR assay. TCRdb re-hosts the immuneACCESS table, in-frame sequences only. Its copies lack some clones; in the studies checked, an unresolved V gene accounts for under half of them, and the cause for the rest is not known. The sample table records some 240,000 clones; roughly 84% of these occur just once. About 1.5% of the sample goes to the ten largest clones. Sequencing input: peripheral blood. These receptors originate from a woman aged 40 to 50 who had recovered from COVID-19.

V gene TRBV9 combines with J gene TRBJ2-1, with a tentative D call TRBD2 (6 bases). In germline, CDR1 is SGDLS, CDR2 YYNGEE. CDR3 length equals 14 residues. Trimming removed 2 bases at V and 5 bases at J, with 11 bases between. The CDR3, as DNA: TGTGCCAGCAGCGTCCGGGACTTCAACAATGAGCAGTTCTTC. Residues: CASSVRDFNNEQFF.

The J gene is TRBJ1-6, the V gene TRBV10-3; 10 bases map to TRBD1. The germline CDR1 and CDR2 sequences are ENHRY and SYGVKD. This CDR3 contains 15 residues. The V segment lost 9 bases and the J segment 8 bases; nucleotides outside the gene matches: 10. CDR3 residues: CAIGGEGTGDSPLHF. The CDR3 DNA is TGTGCCATTGGTGGGGAAGGGACAGGGGATTCACCCCTCCACTTT.

The chain employs TRBV5-6 and TRBJ1-2, with 7 bases that match TRBD1. J lost 7 bases, V lost 4 bases, and 16 bases had no gene match. This CDR3 spans 16 amino acids. Germline values: CDR1 SGHDT, CDR2 YYEEEE. CDR3 sequence (DNA): TGTGCCAGCAGCACCCCCGGACAGGCGACCTATTCTGGCTACACCTTC. Protein: CASSTPGQATYSGYTF.

The chain joins TRBV30 to TRBJ2-1; 7 bases are a match to TRBD1. The CDR3 covers 16 residues. The trim removed 0 bases at V and 2 bases at J, leaving 7 bases unmatched. Germline CDR1 and CDR2: GTSNPN and SVGIG (reference sequence). In DNA, the CDR3 is TGTGCCTGGAGTGTAAATGTAGGGGGCCCCTACAATGAGCAGTTCTTC. Its translation is CAWSVNVGGPYNEQFF.

The chain recombines TRBV10-3 with TRBJ2-7, with TRBD1 identical over 10 bases. The CDR3 has 12 residues. J lost 3 bases, V lost 10 bases, and 3 bases had no gene match. Germline CDR1 and CDR2: ENHRY and SYGVKD. The CDR3 DNA reads as TGTGCCACCGGGACAGGGGTCTACGAGCAGTACTTC. It is translated as CATGTGVYEQYF.

The genes are TRBV7-2 and TRBJ1-1; D may be TRBD1 (5 bases). The V gene's germline CDR1 is SGHTA and CDR2 FQGNSA. The CDR3 extends over 14 amino acids. V dropped 2 bases and J dropped 5 bases, with 12 bases sitting between them. CDR3 sequence reads: CASSLLVRGTEAFF. CDR3 in DNA: TGTGCCAGCAGCTTATTGGTCCGGGGGACTGAAGCTTTCTTT.

V usage is TRBV6-1 and J usage is TRBJ2-1; TRBD1 agrees at 8 bases. Per the germline V gene, CDR1 is MNHNS and CDR2 is SASEGT. This CDR3 is 16 amino acids long. V lost 6 bases, J lost 0 bases, and 7 bases stayed unmatched. CDR3 DNA sequence: TGTGCCAGCAGCGAATACAGGGGGTCCTCCTACAATGAGCAGTTCTTC. Protein product: CASSEYRGSSYNEQFF.

The V and J genes are TRBV20-1 and TRBJ2-6; 8 positions agree with TRBD1. Germline V gene data show CDR1 as DFQATT and CDR2 as SNEGSKA (reference sequence). The CDR3 consists of 18 residues. The J segment lost 1 base and the V segment lost 3 bases, leaving 11 bases of the junction unmatched. CDR3 in DNA: TGCAGTGCTAGTTCCTTTGACAGGGGATCTTCTGGGGCCAACGTCCTGACTTTC. It specifies CSASSFDRGSSGANVLTF.

The chain employs TRBV18 and TRBJ2-5; the match to TRBD2 covers 9 bases. The germline V gene has CDR1 KGHSH and CDR2 LQKENI. The CDR3 totals 17 residues. V lost 3 bases and J lost 5; bases outside the gene matches: 13. The CDR3 nucleotides are TGTGCCAGCTCACCGCTAGCGGGGTACGAGTCGGGGGAGACCCAGTACTTC. Protein sequence: CASSPLAGYESGETQYF.

The genes are TRBV29-1 and TRBJ1-2, with D possibly TRBD1 on 6 matching bases. The CDR3 runs to 11 residues. V gave up 4 bases and J gave up 7 bases, with 10 bases separating them. The germline CDR1 and CDR2 sequences are SQVTM and ANQGSEA. CDR3 protein: CSVVKDSGYTF. The CDR3 coding sequence is TGCAGCGTTGTGAAGGACAGTGGCTACACCTTC.

The J gene is TRBJ2-1, the V gene TRBV5-1; 7 bases map to TRBD2. The junction had 4 bases not matched to a gene; V was cut back by 1 base and J by 0 bases. The CDR3 contains 16 residues. Per the germline V gene, CDR1 is SGHRS and CDR2 is YFSETQ. DNA of the CDR3: TGCGCCAGCAGCTTGTTGACTAGCTCCTCCTACAATGAGCAGTTCTTC. It encodes CASSLLTSSSYNEQFF. Using reference TRBV5-1 and TRBJ2-1 for the parts outside the CDR3, the full variable domain is KAGVTQTPRYLIKTRGQQVTLSCSPISGHRSVSWYQQTPGQGLQFLFEYFSETQRNKGNFPGRFSGRQFSNSRSEMNVSTLELGDSALYLCASSLLTSSSYNEQFFGPGTRLTVL.

The chain carries TRBV6-5 and TRBJ2-7; 8 bases line up with TRBD2. Germline trimming cut 6 bases from V and 6 bases from J; bases unmatched to any gene: 13. The CDR3 sequence is 15 residues long. Germline V gene data show CDR1 as MNHEY and CDR2 as SVGAGI. The CDR3 is CASSKLADLSVEQYF. As DNA, the CDR3 is TGTGCCAGCAGCAAACTAGCGGATCTCTCCGTCGAGCAGTACTTC.

The J gene is TRBJ2-1, the V gene TRBV5-1; 10 bases are a match to TRBD2. V was pared by 4 bases and J by 4 bases, with 5 bases of the junction left unmatched. The CDR3 runs 15 residues. Germline V gene data show CDR1 as SGHRS and CDR2 as YFSETQ. The CDR3 sequence: CASSPLAGAYNEQFF. The DNA for the CDR3 is TGCGCCAGCAGCCCGCTAGCGGGGGCGTACAATGAGCAGTTCTTC.

V gene TRBV6-5 combines with J gene TRBJ2-1; 8 nucleotides agree with TRBD1. The CDR3 totals 15 residues. V lost 0 bases and J lost 8; bases outside the gene matches: 6. Looked up from germline, CDR1 is MNHEY and CDR2 is SVGAGI. This CDR3 reads CASSYSQAGGHEQFF. The CDR3 bases are TGTGCCAGCAGTTACTCGCAGGCAGGGGGCCATGAGCAGTTCTTC.

Only one count was recorded for this clone. V usage is TRBV30 and J usage is TRBJ2-3, with D perhaps matching TRBD2 (5 bases). From germline, CDR1 is GTSNPN and CDR2 SVGIG (reference sequence). The CDR3 has 14 residues. Trimming left V 1 base short and J 9 bases short, with 17 bases between. The DNA for the CDR3 is TGTGCCTGGAGTGACCCTCTAAGCGGTGGGACGCAGTATTTT. Its translation: CAWSDPLSGGTQYF.

Points on this clone: Other DNA sequences in the sample encode the same CDR3. This chain links TRBV7-9 with TRBJ1-2; the D is unclear. CDR1 is SEHNR, CDR2 FQNEAQ, per germline (reference sequence). The CDR3 covers 14 residues. The V and J ends lost 2 bases and 0 bases respectively, with 7 bases between them. CDR3 nucleotide sequence: TGTGCCAGCAGCTTAACGGTCTCTAACTATGGCTACACCTTC. This translates into CASSLTVSNYGYTF.

The genes are TRBV27 and TRBJ1-4; 8 bases map to TRBD1. CDR3 length: 16 amino acids. Losses at the gene ends were 6 bases for V and 4 bases for J; bases not matched to a gene: 10. In germline, CDR1 is MNHEY, CDR2 SMNVEV (reference sequence). CDR3 coding DNA: TGTGCCAGCAGCAATGGACAGGGTAGATTTAATGAAAAACTGTTTTTT. Its translation: CASSNGQGRFNEKLFF.

The J gene is TRBJ1-4, the V gene TRBV6-4, with 10 bases fitting TRBD1. Germline lookup yields CDR1 MRHNA and CDR2 SNTAGT. This CDR3 contains 15 residues. V trimming: 1 base; J trimming: 6 bases; junction bases outside the gene matches: 2. In DNA form, the CDR3 reads TGTGCCAGCAGTGACTGGGGGACAGGGGATGAAAAACTGTTTTTT. As protein: CASSDWGTGDEKLFF.

This chain links TRBV5-4 with TRBJ2-1; D possibly corresponds to TRBD2 (6 bases). The germline V gene has CDR1 SGHNT and CDR2 YYREEE (reference sequence). This CDR3 region has 15 residues. V lost 4 bases to trimming and J lost 3 bases, with 14 bases between them. The CDR3 sequence: CASSLGSGVYNEQFF. CDR3 coding DNA: TGTGCCAGCAGCCTTGGTTCGGGGGTCTACAATGAGCAGTTCTTC.

V gene TRBV18 combines with J gene TRBJ2-1; 10 bases agree with TRBD1. Trimming took 5 bases from V and 7 from J; bases not matched to a gene: 8. CDR1 and CDR2 (germline): KGHSH, LQKENI. The CDR3 contains 15 residues. CDR3 bases: TGTGCCAGCTCAGCCGGGACAGGGGTTGGAAATGAGCAGTTCTTC. Residues: CASSAGTGVGNEQFF.

The chain carries TRBV6-5 and TRBJ2-7; D not resolved. The CDR3 totals 14 residues. Germline V lookup: CDR1 MNHEY, CDR2 SVGAGI. The ends were cut back, 5 bases at V and 3 bases at J, with 14 bases in the middle. This CDR3 is CASSQSDKYYEQYF. CDR3 nucleotides: TGTGCCAGCAGTCAGTCTGACAAGTACTACGAGCAGTACTTC.

CDR3 amino acids: CAWRRPLGSGGANVQKSGANVLTF. Written as DNA, the CDR3 is TGTGCCTGGAGAAGGCCCTTAGGTAGCGGGGGGGCTAACGTCCAGAAATCTGGGGCCAACGTCCTGACTTTC. This chain uses TRBV30 with TRBJ2-6; 11 bases match TRBD2. Unmatched junction bases numbered 26, after V lost 3 bases and J lost 1 base. Per the germline V gene, CDR1 is GTSNPN and CDR2 is SVGIG (reference sequence). CDR3 size: 24 residues.

This chain joins TRBV7-6 and TRBJ2-7; 8 bases match TRBD1. CDR3 length: 14 amino acids. CDR1 SGHVS and CDR2 FNYEAQ come from the germline V gene. V lost 2 bases and J lost 6; bases outside the gene matches: 6. Written as DNA, the CDR3 is TGTGCCAGCAGCTTATCGGGACAGGTTGGCGAGCAGTACTTC. Encoded protein: CASSLSGQVGEQYF.

The gene calls are TRBV7-8 and TRBJ1-5, with TRBD1 matching over 10 bases. The trim removed 5 bases at V and 4 bases at J, leaving 5 bases unmatched. Germline assignment: CDR1 SGHVS and CDR2 FQNEAQ. This CDR3 is 15 amino acids long. CDR3 in amino acids: CASSPRTGGNQPQHF. The CDR3 DNA reads as TGTGCCAGCAGCCCACGGACAGGGGGGAATCAGCCCCAGCATTTT.

This rearrangement joins TRBV5-4 to TRBJ2-3; TRBD1 is a possible D gene (5 bases). CDR1 is SGHNT and CDR2 is YYREEE in the germline V gene (reference sequence). V lost 0 bases to trimming and J lost 3 bases, with 11 bases between them. There are 15 residues in the CDR3. The CDR3 coding sequence is TGTGCCAGCAGCTTGGAGGGGAAGGCGACAGATACGCAGTATTTT. Amino acid sequence: CASSLEGKATDTQYF.